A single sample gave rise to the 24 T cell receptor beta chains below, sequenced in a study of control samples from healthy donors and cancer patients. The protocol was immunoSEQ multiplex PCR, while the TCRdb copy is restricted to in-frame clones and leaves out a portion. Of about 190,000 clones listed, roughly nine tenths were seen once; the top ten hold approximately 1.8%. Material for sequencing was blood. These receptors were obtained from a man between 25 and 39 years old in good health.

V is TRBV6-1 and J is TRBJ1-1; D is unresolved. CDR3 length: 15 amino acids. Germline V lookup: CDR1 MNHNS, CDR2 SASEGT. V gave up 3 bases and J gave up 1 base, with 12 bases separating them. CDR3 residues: CASSDKSAENTEAFF. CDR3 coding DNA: TGTGCCAGCAGTGACAAGTCGGCCGAGAACACTGAAGCTTTCTTT.

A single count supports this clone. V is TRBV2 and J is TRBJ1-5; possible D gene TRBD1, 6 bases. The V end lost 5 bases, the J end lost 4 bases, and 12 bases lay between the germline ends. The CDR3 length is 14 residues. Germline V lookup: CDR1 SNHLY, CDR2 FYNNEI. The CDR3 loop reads CASSLGQLNQPQHF. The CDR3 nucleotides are TGTGCCAGCAGTCTTGGACAGCTGAATCAGCCCCAGCATTTT. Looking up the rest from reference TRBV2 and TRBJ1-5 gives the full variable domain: EPEVTQTPSHQVTQMGQEVILRCVPISNHLYFYWYRQILGQKVEFLVSFYNNEISEKSEIFDDQFSVERPDGSNFTLKIRSTKLEDSAMYFCASSLGQLNQPQHFGDGTRLSIL.

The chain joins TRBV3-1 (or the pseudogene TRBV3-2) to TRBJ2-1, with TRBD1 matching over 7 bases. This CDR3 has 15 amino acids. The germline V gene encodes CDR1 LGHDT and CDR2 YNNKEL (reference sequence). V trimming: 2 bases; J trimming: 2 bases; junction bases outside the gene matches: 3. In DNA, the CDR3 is TGTGCCAGCAGCCAATCGGACAGGACCTACAATGAGCAGTTCTTC. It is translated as CASSQSDRTYNEQFF.

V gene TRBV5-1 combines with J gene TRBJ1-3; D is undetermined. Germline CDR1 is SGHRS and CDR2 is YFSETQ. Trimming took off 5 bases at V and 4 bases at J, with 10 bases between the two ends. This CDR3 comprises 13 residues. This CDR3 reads CASRSADGNTIYF. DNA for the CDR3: TGCGCCAGCAGATCGGCGGACGGAAACACCATATATTTT.

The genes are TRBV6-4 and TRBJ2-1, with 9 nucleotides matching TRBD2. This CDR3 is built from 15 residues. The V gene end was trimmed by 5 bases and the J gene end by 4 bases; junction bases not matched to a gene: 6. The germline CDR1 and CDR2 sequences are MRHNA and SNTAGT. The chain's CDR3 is CASSRSSGEYNEQFF. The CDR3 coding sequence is TGTGCCAGCAGTCGATCTAGCGGGGAATACAATGAGCAGTTCTTC.

The CDR3, as DNA: TGTGCCAGCAGCTTATTTGCGGGAACAGGGGCCCCGAACACCGGGGAGCTGTTTTTT. Translation: CASSLFAGTGAPNTGELFF. The chain recombines TRBV7-8 with TRBJ2-2; D might be TRBD1 (7 bases). CDR1 SGHVS and CDR2 FQNEAQ come from the germline V gene. The CDR3 runs to 19 residues. Trimming left V 2 bases short and J 0 bases short, with 19 bases between.

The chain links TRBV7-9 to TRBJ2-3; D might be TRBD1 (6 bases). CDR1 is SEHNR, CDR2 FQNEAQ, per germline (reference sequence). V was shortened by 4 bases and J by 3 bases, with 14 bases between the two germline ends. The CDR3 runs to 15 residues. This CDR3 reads CASSSNRVFTDTQYF. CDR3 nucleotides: TGTGCCAGCAGCTCGAACAGGGTATTTACAGATACGCAGTATTTT.

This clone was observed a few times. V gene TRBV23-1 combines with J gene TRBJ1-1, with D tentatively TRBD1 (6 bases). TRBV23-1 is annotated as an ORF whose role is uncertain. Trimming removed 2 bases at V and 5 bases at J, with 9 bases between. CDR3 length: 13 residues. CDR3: CASSQGGDTEAFF. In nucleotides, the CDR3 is TGCGCCAGCAGTCAAGGGGGCGATACTGAAGCTTTCTTT.

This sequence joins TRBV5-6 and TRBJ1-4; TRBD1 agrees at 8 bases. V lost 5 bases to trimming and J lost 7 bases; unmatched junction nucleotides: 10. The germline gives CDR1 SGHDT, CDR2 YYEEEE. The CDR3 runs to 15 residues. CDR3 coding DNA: TGTGCCAGCAGTTGGACAGGGACGAATAGTGAAAAACTGTTTTTT. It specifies CASSWTGTNSEKLFF.

CDR3 DNA: TGTGCCAGTAGTGAGGGGACAGGGGGTCCGGGTCAGCCCCAGCATTTT. It specifies CASSEGTGGPGQPQHF. V and J are TRBV19 and TRBJ1-5; the match to TRBD1 covers 11 bases. Germline V CDR1 and CDR2: LNHDA, SQIVND (reference sequence). The length of the CDR3 is 16 residues. Losses at the gene ends were 5 bases for V and 6 bases for J; bases not matched to a gene: 9.

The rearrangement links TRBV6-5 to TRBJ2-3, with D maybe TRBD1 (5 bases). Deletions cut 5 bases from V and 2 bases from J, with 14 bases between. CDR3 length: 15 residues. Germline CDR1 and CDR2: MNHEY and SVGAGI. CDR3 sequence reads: CASSPPGPPTDTQYF. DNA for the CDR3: TGTGCCAGCAGTCCCCCAGGGCCTCCCACAGATACGCAGTATTTT.

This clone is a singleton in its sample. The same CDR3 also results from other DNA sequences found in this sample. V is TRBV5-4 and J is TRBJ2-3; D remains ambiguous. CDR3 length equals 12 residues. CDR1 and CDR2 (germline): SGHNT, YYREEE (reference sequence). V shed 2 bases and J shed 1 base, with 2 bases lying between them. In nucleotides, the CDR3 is TGTGCCAGCAGCTTCGGCACAGATACGCAGTATTTT. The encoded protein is CASSFGTDTQYF.

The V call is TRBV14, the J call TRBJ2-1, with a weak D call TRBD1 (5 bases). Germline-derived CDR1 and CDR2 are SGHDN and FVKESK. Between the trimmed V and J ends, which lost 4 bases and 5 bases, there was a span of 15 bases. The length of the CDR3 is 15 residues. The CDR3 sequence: CASSPSIGEDNEQFF. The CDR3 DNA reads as TGTGCCAGCAGCCCGAGCATAGGGGAAGACAATGAGCAGTTCTTC. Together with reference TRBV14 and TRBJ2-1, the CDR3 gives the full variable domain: EAGVTQFPSHSVIEKGQTVTLRCDPISGHDNLYWYRRVMGKEIKFLLHFVKESKQDESGMPNNRFLAERTGGTYSTLKVQPAELEDSGVYFCASSPSIGEDNEQFFGPGTRLTVL.

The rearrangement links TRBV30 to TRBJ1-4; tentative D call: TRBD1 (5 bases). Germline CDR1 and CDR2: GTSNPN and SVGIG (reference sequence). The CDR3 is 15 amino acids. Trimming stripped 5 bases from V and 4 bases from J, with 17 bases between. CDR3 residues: CAWLRRGGGNEKLFF. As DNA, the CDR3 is TGTGCCTGGCTGAGGAGGGGAGGAGGTAATGAAAAACTGTTTTTT. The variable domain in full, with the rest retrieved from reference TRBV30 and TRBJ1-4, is SQTIHQWPATLVQPVGSPLSLECTVEGTSNPNLYWYRQAAGRGLQLLFYSVGIGQISSEVPQNLSASRPQDRQFILSSKKLLLSDSGFYLCAWLRRGGGNEKLFFGSGTQLSVL.

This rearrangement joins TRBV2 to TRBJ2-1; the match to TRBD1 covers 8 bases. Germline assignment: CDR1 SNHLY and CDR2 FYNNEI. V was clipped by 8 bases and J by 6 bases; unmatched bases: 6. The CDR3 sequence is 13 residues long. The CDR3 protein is CASSTGDINEQFF. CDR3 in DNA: TGTGCCAGCTCGACAGGGGATATCAATGAGCAGTTCTTC.

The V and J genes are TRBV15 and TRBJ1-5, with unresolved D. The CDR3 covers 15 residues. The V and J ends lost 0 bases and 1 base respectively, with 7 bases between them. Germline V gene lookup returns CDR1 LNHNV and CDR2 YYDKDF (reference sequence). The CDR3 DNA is TGTGCCACCAGCAGAGATCTGGGGAGCAATCAGCCCCAGCATTTT. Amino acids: CATSRDLGSNQPQHF.

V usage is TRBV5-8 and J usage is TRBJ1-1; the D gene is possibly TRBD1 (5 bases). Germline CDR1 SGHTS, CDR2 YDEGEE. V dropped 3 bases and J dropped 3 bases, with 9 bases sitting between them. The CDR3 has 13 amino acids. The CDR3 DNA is TGTGCCAGCAGCTGGGGACGTTACACTGAAGCTTTCTTT. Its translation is CASSWGRYTEAFF.

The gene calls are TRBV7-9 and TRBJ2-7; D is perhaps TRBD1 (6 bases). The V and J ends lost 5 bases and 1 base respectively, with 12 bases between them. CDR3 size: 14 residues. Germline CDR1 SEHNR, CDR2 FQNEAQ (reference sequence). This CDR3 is CASSGSGTSYEQYF. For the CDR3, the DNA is TGTGCCAGCAGCGGCTCCGGGACATCCTACGAGCAGTACTTC.

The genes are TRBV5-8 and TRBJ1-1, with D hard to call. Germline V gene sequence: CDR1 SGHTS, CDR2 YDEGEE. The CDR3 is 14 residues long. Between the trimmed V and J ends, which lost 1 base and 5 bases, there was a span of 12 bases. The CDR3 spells CASSLNNGRTEAFF. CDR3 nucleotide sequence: TGTGCCAGCAGCTTGAACAATGGGAGAACTGAAGCTTTCTTT.

The CDR3 DNA sequence: TGTGCCAGCAGCCGAAGCAGACAGGGGGTGGCTAATGAAAAACTGTTTTTT. Translated, it gives CASSRSRQGVANEKLFF. The J gene is TRBJ1-4, the V gene TRBV6-6, with 9 bases aligning to TRBD1. With 6 bases clipped from V and 3 bases from J, the junction kept 11 bases outside the gene matches. There are 17 residues in the CDR3. Germline CDR1 is MNHNY and CDR2 is SVGAGI (reference sequence).

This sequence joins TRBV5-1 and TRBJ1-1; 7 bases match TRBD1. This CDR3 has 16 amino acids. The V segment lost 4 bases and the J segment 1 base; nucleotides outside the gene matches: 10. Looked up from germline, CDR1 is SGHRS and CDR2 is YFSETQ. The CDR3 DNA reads TGCGCCAGCAGCCTAAGCACAGGGGCCGCGAACACTGAAGCTTTCTTT. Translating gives CASSLSTGAANTEAFF.

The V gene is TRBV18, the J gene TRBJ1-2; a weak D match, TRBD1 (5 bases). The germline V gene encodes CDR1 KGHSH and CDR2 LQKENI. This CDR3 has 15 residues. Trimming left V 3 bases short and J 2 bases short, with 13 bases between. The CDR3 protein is CASSPGDGRNYGYTF. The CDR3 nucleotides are TGTGCCAGCTCACCCGGGGACGGGCGGAACTATGGCTACACCTTC.

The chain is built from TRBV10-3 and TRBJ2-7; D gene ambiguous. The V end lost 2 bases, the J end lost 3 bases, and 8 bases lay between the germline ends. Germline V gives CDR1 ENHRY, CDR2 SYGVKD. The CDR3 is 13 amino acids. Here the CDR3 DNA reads TGTGCCATCAGTGAGGAGCAGGACTACGAGCAGTACTTC. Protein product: CAISEEQDYEQYF.

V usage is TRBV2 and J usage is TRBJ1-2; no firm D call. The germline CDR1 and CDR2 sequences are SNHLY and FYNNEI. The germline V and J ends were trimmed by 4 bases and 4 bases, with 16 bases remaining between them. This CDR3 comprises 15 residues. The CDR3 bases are TGTGCCAGCAGTGTCAGCCGCAACGGTGCCTATGGCTACACCTTC. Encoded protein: CASSVSRNGAYGYTF.